Each of the 30 T cell receptor delta chains below was sequenced from the same sample in a study of γδ T cells in repeated Plasmodium falciparum infection (dated by TCRdb to the early 2020s). Vgamma9/Vdelta2+ and Vdelta2-negative gammadelta T cell populations were flow-sorted from peripheral blood mononuclear cells for bulk TCR repertoire analysis. Receptor amplification or capture employed multiplex PCR. TCRdb lists the instrument as Illumina MiSeq. In TCRdb, clones were called once more from the public reads by CATT, and rows of identical DNA were later combined. For this sample the table gives around 50,000 delta-chain clones, of which 1.9% were detected only once. Roughly 25% of the sample belongs to the ten largest clones. What was sequenced was gamma-delta T cells from blood. These TCRs come from a pool of human donors (malaria-infected and uninfected, not separated).

Notes on this clone: This DNA's translation and the protein TCRdb lists, from a much larger clone, do not match at residue 12, likely due to a read error; the protein shown is translated from the DNA. The V gene is TRDV1, the J gene TRDJ1; TRDD2 matches 7 bases. TCRdb offers no J gene call, so here the DNA was matched to germline to obtain one. This CDR3 is built from 21 residues. The V segment lost 5 bases and the J segment 0 bases; nucleotides outside the gene matches: 24. The germline V gene encodes CDR1 TSWWSYY and CDR2 QGS. CDR3 residues: CALGRLLPLLGNPMYTDKLIF. The CDR3 DNA reads TGTGCTCTTGGGCGTCTCCTTCCTTTATTGGGGAACCCCATGTACACCGATAAACTCATCTTT.

To note about this clone: A read error likely explains this, since a far larger clone differs by one base. Distinct nucleotide sequences in the sample also encode this CDR3. The chain recombines TRDV1 with TRDJ1, with D tentatively TRDD3 (5 bases). The J gene, absent from TCRdb, was called here by matching the DNA to germline. Germline V gene sequence: CDR1 TSWWSYY, CDR2 QGS. The CDR3 is made up of 21 amino acids. In nucleotides, the CDR3 is TGTGCTCTTGTGGAACTCCCAGGGGTCCAAGGGATGATTTTCATACCCGATAAACTCATCTTT. As protein: CALVELPGVQGMIFIPDKLIF.

This clone occurred many times. J is TRDJ1 and V is TRDV1; D may be TRDD2 (6 bases). As TCRdb names no J gene, one was assigned here on the basis of a DNA match to germline. The CDR3 length is 19 residues. Germline assignment: CDR1 TSWWSYY and CDR2 QGS. Deletions cut 4 bases from V and 3 bases from J, with 27 bases between. The CDR3 sequence: CALGVRAFPPSRGADKLIF. The DNA of the CDR3 is TGTGCTCTTGGGGTCCGGGCCTTCCCTCCCTCTCGAGGGGCCGATAAACTCATCTTT.

For this clone: TCRdb shows a much larger clone's protein in place of this DNA's translation, and the two differ at residue 12, likely through a read error; the protein shown is translated from the DNA. The CDR3 is CAFAIGLPTHSRWSDKLIF. DNA of the CDR3: TGTGCTTTTGCGATCGGTCTTCCAACTCACTCTAGGTGGTCCGATAAACTCATCTTT. V and J are TRDV1 and TRDJ1; D is perhaps TRDD2 (5 bases). TCRdb leaves out the J gene; it was filled in here by matching the DNA to germline. The CDR3 runs to 19 residues. Germline CDR1 reads TSWWSYY; CDR2 reads QGS. Trimming removed 11 bases at V and 3 bases at J, with 34 bases between.

This clone was counted a few times. This DNA translates differently at residue 3 from the TCRdb protein, which is that of a much larger clone; a read error is likely, and the protein shown is the DNA's own translation. The V and J genes are TRDV3 and TRDJ1, with TRDD3 as a possible D gene (6 bases). In the absence of a J gene in TCRdb, the DNA was matched to germline to assign it here. Germline CDR1 reads TVYSNPD; CDR2 reads GDNSRS (reference sequence). The CDR3 covers 14 residues. Trimming left V 4 bases short and J 0 bases short, with 15 bases between. CDR3 region: CASRGDTYTDKLIF. The CDR3 DNA sequence: TGTGCCTCCAGGGGGGACACGTACACCGATAAACTCATCTTT.

This clone was picked up many times. The protein held in TCRdb is that of a much larger clone and does not match this DNA's translation at residue 6, likely because of a read error; the protein shown is translated from the DNA. The chain uses TRDV2 and TRDJ1; D perhaps matches TRDD3 (6 bases). The J gene comes from matching the DNA to germline here; TCRdb lacks it. The CDR3 runs 15 residues. Germline values: CDR1 GEAIGNYY, CDR2 EKD. Deletions cut 3 bases from V and 0 bases from J, with 13 bases between. CDR3 region: CACDSPGDNTDKLIF. For the CDR3, the DNA is TGTGCCTGTGACTCCCCGGGGGACAACACCGATAAACTCATCTTT.

This clone turned up a few times. The genes are TRDV1 and TRDJ1, with 11 bases fitting TRDD3. Looked up from germline, CDR1 is TSWWSYY and CDR2 is QGS. There are 20 residues in the CDR3. Unmatched junction bases numbered 18, after V lost 5 bases and J lost 1 base. CDR3 nucleotide sequence: TGTGCTCTTGGGTCCTGCCTGCCGTACTGGGGGATAGCGGGCACCGATAAACTCATCTTT. Amino acids: CALGSCLPYWGIAGTDKLIF.

This clone has just a few counts. For this DNA, TCRdb reports the protein of a much larger clone, which diverges at residue 7, most likely from a read error; the protein presented here is translated directly from the DNA. V is TRDV3 and J is TRDJ1, with D perhaps matching TRDD2 (6 bases). The CDR3 extends over 14 amino acids. With 2 bases removed from V and 0 bases from J, the gap between germline ends came to 13 bases. Germline V lookup: CDR1 TVYSNPD, CDR2 GDNSRS (reference sequence). The CDR3 reads CAFAFPSNTDKLIF. The CDR3 DNA reads as TGTGCCTTTGCCTTCCCCTCTAACACCGATAAACTCATCTTT.

At least ten counts were recorded for this clone. TCRdb shows a much larger clone's protein in place of this DNA's translation, and the two differ at residue 5, likely through a read error; the protein shown is translated from the DNA. The chain couples TRDV1 to TRDJ1; no definite D call. No J gene is reported in TCRdb; it was inferred here by comparing the DNA with germline. Trimming took 4 bases from V and 0 from J, leaving 18 bases between them. Looked up from germline, CDR1 is TSWWSYY and CDR2 is QGS. The CDR3 is made up of 17 amino acids. The CDR3 region is CALGGGYPMLYTDKLIF. The DNA for the CDR3 is TGTGCTCTTGGGGGAGGCTATCCAATGCTCTACACCGATAAACTCATCTTT.

This clone was counted a few times. A far bigger clonotype differs at one base, so this is likely a read error. Other DNA sequences in the same sample also yield this CDR3. The CDR3 DNA follows: TGTGCCTGTGACACGATGGGATCCCCAATAATAGAATCCTGGGACACCAGACAGATGTTTTTC. Protein product: CACDTMGSPIIESWDTRQMFF. The chain employs TRDV2 and TRDJ3, with D perhaps TRDD1 or TRDD3 (5 bases each). TCRdb lists no J gene, so it was determined here by aligning the DNA to germline. The CDR3 totals 21 residues. From germline, CDR1 is GEAIGNYY and CDR2 EKD.

About this clone itself: The translation of this DNA and the TCRdb protein of a much larger clone differ at residue 15, probably owing to a read error; the protein shown here is translated from the DNA. The V gene is TRDV1; the J gene was not called; the table's D call, TRDD3, has no DNA check behind it. CDR1 and CDR2 (germline): TSWWSYY, QGS. The CDR3 length is 17 residues. The CDR3 spells CALGVPLLWWGRDKPIF. Written as DNA, the CDR3 is TGTGCTCTTGGGGTCCCCCTACTGTGGTGGGGGAGGGATAAACCCATCTTT.

This clone was seen only a few times. This is likely an artifact of a read error, given a far larger clone one base away. V is TRDV1 and J is TRDJ1; the match to TRDD3 covers 12 bases. The J gene, not given by TCRdb, was assigned here from a germline match of the nucleotide sequence. CDR1 TSWWSYY and CDR2 QGS come from the germline V gene. CDR3 length equals 23 residues. CDR3 DNA: TGTGCCCTTGGGGAACTACCTACGAGGGTGTACTGGGGGATACCGACGTACACCGATAAACTCATCTTT. This encodes CALGELPTRVYWGIPTYTDKLIF.

The chain combines TRDV1 with TRDJ1; D gene unclear. The J gene, left out of TCRdb, was set here by checking the DNA against germline. The CDR3 is made up of 19 amino acids. CDR1 is TSWWSYY and CDR2 is QGS in the germline V gene. The V and J ends lost 4 bases and 2 bases respectively, with 26 bases between them. The CDR3 spells CALGVRRVPFTPGTDKLIF. CDR3 coding DNA: TGTGCTCTTGGGGTACGACGAGTCCCTTTTACCCCTGGAACCGATAAACTCATCTTT.

This clone was detected a few times. The likely explanation is a read error, given a far larger clone one base away. The same CDR3 can be traced to other DNA sequences in this sample. V gene TRDV1 combines with J gene TRDJ3, with D maybe TRDD3 (10 bases). Here the J gene came from matching the DNA to germline, since TCRdb omits it. The CDR3 length is 26 residues. Germline assignment: CDR1 TSWWSYY and CDR2 QGS. CDR3 sequence (DNA): TGTGCTCTTGGGGCGTCCTTCCTACCCGTGCCTTATTACTGGGGGATCTCTTCCTGGGACACCCGTCAGATGTTTTTC. Its translation: CALGASFLPVPYYWGISSWDTRQMFF.

Concerning this clone itself: TCRdb records a much larger clone's protein for this DNA, with a difference at residue 12 that likely arises from a read error; the protein given is the translation of the DNA. The genes are TRDV1 and TRDJ1, with TRDD3 matching 9 bases. The J gene was missing in TCRdb and was found by matching the end of the DNA to germline. CDR3 length: 21 amino acids. Looked up from germline, CDR1 is TSWWSYY and CDR2 is QGS. The junction had 21 bases not matched to a gene; V was cut back by 4 bases and J by 0 bases. The CDR3 loop reads CALGAIPFTGGPPTYTDKLIF. DNA of the CDR3: TGTGCTCTTGGGGCTATTCCCTTTACTGGGGGACCTCCCACGTACACCGATAAACTCATCTTT.

Concerning this clone: A far larger clone is just one base off, so this is likely a read error. This same CDR3 is encoded by further DNA sequences in the sample. The chain combines TRDV3 with TRDJ1; 12 positions match TRDD3. The CDR3 consists of 24 residues. Germline-derived CDR1 and CDR2 are TVYSNPD and GDNSRS (reference sequence). As DNA, the CDR3 is TGTGCCTTAATAGGAAGCCTTCCCCTTCTCCCCCTGGGGGATACGCTGGAGTTCCCCGATAAACTCATATTT. Translating gives CALIGSLPLLPLGDTLEFPDKLIF.

For this clone: A read error is likely here: a far larger clone is one base away. The sample holds other DNA sequences that translate to the same CDR3. V and J are TRDV1 and TRDJ1, with 10 bases lining up with TRDD3. No J gene was available from TCRdb, and it was assigned here by a germline match of the DNA. CDR3 length: 22 residues. Germline CDR1 TSWWSYY, CDR2 QGS. CDR3 residues: CALGEGAFLSTTGGFYLDKLIF. The CDR3 bases are TGTGCCCTTGGGGAAGGGGCCTTCCTCTCTACTACTGGGGGATTTTACCTCGATAAACTCATCTTT.

About this clone: This likely traces to a read error, being one base from a far larger clone. Other DNA sequences from this sample encode an identical CDR3 as well. The V and J genes are TRAV38-2/DV8 and TRDJ1, with 8 bases matching TRDD3. Here the J gene came from matching the DNA to germline, since TCRdb omits it. Germline V CDR1 and CDR2: TSESDYY, QEAYKQQN. The junction had 34 bases not matched to a gene; V was cut back by 2 bases and J by 7 bases. The CDR3 sequence is 23 residues long. The CDR3 protein is CAYRSIELFPLLLGAKPGGKLIF. As DNA, the CDR3 is TGTGCTTATAGGAGTATAGAACTATTTCCCCTATTACTGGGGGCCAAACCTGGAGGTAAACTCATCTTT.

This clone showed up just a few times. TCRdb's protein for this DNA is that of a much larger clone and differs from the translation at residue 3, likely a read error; the protein shown is the DNA translation. This sequence joins TRDV1 and TRDJ4; tentatively, D is TRDD3 (6 bases). No J gene was available from TCRdb, and it was assigned here by a germline match of the DNA. The CDR3 covers 17 residues. The V gene's germline CDR1 is TSWWSYY and CDR2 QGS. The CDR3 DNA follows: TGTGCTCCTGGGACCCATCCTATCCGCTGGGGAAGGAGACCCCTGATCTTT. Protein product: CAPGTHPIRWGRRPLIF.

The sample holds a few counts of this clone. This sequence joins TRDV2 and TRDJ1, with 9 bases aligning to TRDD3. The J gene is not listed in TCRdb, so it was assigned here from a DNA match to germline. With 5 bases clipped from V and 0 bases from J, the junction kept 12 bases outside the gene matches. The germline CDR1 and CDR2 sequences are GEAIGNYY and EKD. This CDR3 is built from 17 residues. Written as DNA, the CDR3 is TGTGCCTGTGGGCCCGGGGGATACTCCGGGTACACCGATAAACTCATCTTT. As protein: CACGPGGYSGYTDKLIF.

Regarding this clone: For this DNA, TCRdb reports the protein of a much larger clone, which diverges at residue 7, most likely from a read error; the protein presented here is translated directly from the DNA. The gene calls are TRDV1 and TRDJ1, with TRDD3 matching 7 bases. No J gene was available from TCRdb, and it was assigned here by a germline match of the DNA. J lost 0 bases, V lost 2 bases, and 3 bases had no gene match. The CDR3 contains 15 residues. The V gene's germline CDR1 is TSWWSYY and CDR2 QGS. The CDR3 reads CALGEVGGYTDKLIF. The CDR3 DNA sequence: TGTGCTCTTGGGGAAGTAGGGGGATACACCGATAAACTCATCTTT.

This clone has a handful of counts. TCRdb has a much larger clone's protein, which differs at residue 11 from the translation of this DNA, likely because of a read error; what is shown is the protein translated from the DNA. The gene calls are TRDV1 and TRDJ1, with TRDD3 matching 13 bases. As TCRdb names no J gene, one was assigned here on the basis of a DNA match to germline. Germline values: CDR1 TSWWSYY, CDR2 QGS. V shed 2 bases, J shed 0 bases, and the junction held 27 bases outside the gene matches. The CDR3 runs to 25 residues. The CDR3 spells CALGEGSYFLPTYWGIRWYTDKLIF. For the CDR3, the DNA is TGTGCTCTTGGGGAAGGTTCGTACTTCCTACCGACATACTGGGGGATACGCTGGTACACCGATAAACTCATCTTT.

Details on this clone: The mismatch at residue 16 between this DNA's translation and the TCRdb protein of a much larger clone likely reflects a read error; the protein shown is translated from the DNA. V usage is TRDV1 and J usage is TRDJ1; 10 positions agree with TRDD3. TCRdb leaves out the J gene; it was filled in here by matching the DNA to germline. The length of the CDR3 is 24 residues. Unmatched junction bases numbered 27, after V lost 2 bases and J lost 0 bases. Looked up from germline, CDR1 is TSWWSYY and CDR2 is QGS. The CDR3 sequence is CALGETPSPYWGMMLLFYTDKLIF. CDR3 nucleotide sequence: TGTGCTCTTGGGGAAACGCCTTCACCGTACTGGGGGATGATGTTGCTGTTCTACACCGATAAACTCATCTTT.

In regard to this clone: The likely explanation is a read error, given a far larger clone one base away. Other DNA sequences from this sample encode an identical CDR3 as well. The chain has TRDV2 and TRDJ1; 10 bases align to TRDD3. Here the J gene was assigned by germline matching of the DNA, as TCRdb has none. CDR3 length: 24 amino acids. CDR1 is GEAIGNYY and CDR2 is EKD in the germline V gene. J gave up 0 bases and V 0 bases, and 27 bases lay outside the gene matches. The DNA for the CDR3 is TGTGCCTGTGACACCGTTATCCCTTACTCAGACTGGGGGATCGGAACGAATTACACCGATAAACTCATCTTT. This encodes CACDTVIPYSDWGIGTNYTDKLIF.

This clone was observed a handful of times. A read error likely explains this, since a far larger clone differs by one base. This sample includes further DNA sequences coding for the same CDR3. J is TRDJ1 and V is TRDV3; maybe TRDD3 (8 bases). No J gene is reported in TCRdb; it was inferred here by comparing the DNA with germline. The CDR3 loop spans 23 amino acids. CDR1 TVYSNPD and CDR2 GDNSRS come from the germline V gene (reference sequence). V gave up 1 base and J gave up 0 bases, with 39 bases separating them. CDR3 region: CAFISRAYINSYWGSRYTDKLIF. CDR3 coding DNA: TGTGCCTTTATCTCTCGCGCCTACATCAATTCCTACTGGGGGTCCCGGTACACCGATAAACTCATCTTT. Filled out from reference TRDV3 and TRDJ1, the complete variable domain reads CDKVTQSSPDQTVASGSEVVLLCTYDTVYSNPDLFWYRIRPDYSFQFVFYGDNSRSEGADFTQGRFSVKHILTQKAFHLVISPVRTEDSATYYCAFISRAYINSYWGSRYTDKLIFGKGTRVTVEP.

At least ten counts were recorded for this clone. A far larger clone is only one base removed, so a read error is likely. Other DNA sequences of this sample code for an identical CDR3. The rearrangement links TRDV2 to TRDJ1, with 7 bases identical to TRDD3. No J segment appears in TCRdb, so it was assigned here by matching the sequence to germline. The germline V gene has CDR1 GEAIGNYY and CDR2 EKD. The CDR3 is made up of 17 amino acids. The CDR3: CACDTVGEAPRTDKLIF. The CDR3 nucleotides read TGCGCCTGTGACACCGTGGGGGAGGCCCCGAGAACCGATAAACTCATCTTT.

The sample holds many counts of this clone. A single base is all that separates this from a far larger clone, so a read error is likely. Other DNA sequences in this sample translate to the same CDR3. The chain employs TRDV2 and TRDJ1, with D possibly matching TRDD3 (5 bases). V was trimmed by 0 bases and J by 0 bases, leaving 19 bases between them. The CDR3 covers 18 residues. The germline V gene has CDR1 GEAIGNYY and CDR2 EKD. CDR3 region: CACDTVDGIKRYTDKLIF. CDR3 nucleotide sequence: TGTGCCTGTGACACCGTCGATGGGATTAAACGGTACACCGATAAACTCATCTTT.

On this clone itself: TCRdb shows a much larger clone's protein in place of this DNA's translation, and the two differ at residue 6, likely through a read error; the protein shown is translated from the DNA. The V gene is TRDV3, the J gene TRDJ1; the match to TRDD3 covers 10 bases. TCRdb leaves out the J gene; it was filled in here by matching the DNA to germline. V shed 3 bases, J shed 2 bases, and the junction held 27 bases outside the gene matches. The CDR3 is 21 amino acids. CDR1 is TVYSNPD, CDR2 GDNSRS, per germline (reference sequence). The CDR3 region is CALAWSSSPYWGILPTDKLIF. The CDR3 coding sequence is TGTGCCTTAGCTTGGTCTTCCTCCCCGTACTGGGGGATCCTTCCTACCGATAAACTCATCTTT.

A note on this clone: The protein in TCRdb stems from a much larger clone and differs at residue 12 from this DNA's translation, likely a read error; here the protein is translated from the DNA. J is TRDJ1 and V is TRDV2, with 13 nucleotides matching TRDD3. Since TCRdb gives no J gene, matching the DNA to germline was used here to assign it. This CDR3 spans 27 amino acids. Germline CDR1 GEAIGNYY, CDR2 EKD. The J segment lost 1 base and the V segment lost 0 bases, leaving 34 bases of the junction unmatched. The CDR3 coding sequence is TGTGCCTGTGACACCGTTCGGTTTCGTTCCCCCATACTGGGGGATACGTTTAGCGCTTCGGGCACCGATAAACTCATCTTT. Translation: CACDTVRFRSPILGDTFSASGTDKLIF.

This clone came up a few times. It differs at one base from a far larger clone, so likely a read error. At the DNA level, this CDR3 is encoded by other sequences in the same sample as well. This chain links TRDV1 with TRDJ1; TRDD2 agrees at 7 bases. Here the J gene was assigned by germline matching of the DNA, as TCRdb has none. Germline V gene data show CDR1 as TSWWSYY and CDR2 as QGS. The CDR3 spans 21 residues. The CDR3: CALGEPFLRGLLHPYTDKLIF. The CDR3 nucleotides read TGCGCTCTTGGGGAACCTTTCCTACGTGGTTTGCTGCACCCTTACACCGATAAACTCATCTTT.